This entry lists 16 T cell receptor beta chains sequenced from one sample in a study of CD8+ T cells in alopecia areata. The treatment here: oral pan-JAK inhibitor, 5-10 mg twice daily. Following extraction, RNA underwent reverse transcription to cDNA, which served as the sequencing template. Sequenced by immunoSEQ multiplex PCR; TCRdb stores in-frame clones only, minus some. The sample has 150,000 to 200,000 clones, around 58% seen once; the top ten hold 15% to 20%. Sequencing was performed on CD4+ T cells sorted from blood, taken between weeks 55 and 65, from a patient treated with tofacitinib. These receptors were taken from a human donor with alopecia areata.

This clone was detected a few times. The chain recombines TRBV30 with TRBJ2-6; D ambiguous. The CDR3 is 18 amino acids. Germline lookup yields CDR1 GTSNPN and CDR2 SVGIG (reference sequence). V lost 0 bases to trimming and J lost 0 bases, with 15 bases between them. DNA for the CDR3: TGTGCCTGGAGTGTACGGCGAGGAACGTTCTCTGGGGCCAACGTCCTGACTTTC. It translates to CAWSVRRGTFSGANVLTF.

This chain links TRBV13 with TRBJ1-1; D gene unclear. Deletions cut 1 base from V and 1 base from J, with 4 bases between. The CDR3 totals 13 residues. Germline V gene data show CDR1 as PRHDT and CDR2 as FYEKMQ (reference sequence). Here the CDR3 DNA reads TGTGCCAGCAGCTTAGTCAGGAACACTGAAGCTTTCTTT. As protein: CASSLVRNTEAFF.

J is TRBJ2-1 and V is TRBV29-1, with 11 bases fitting TRBD1. From germline, CDR1 is SQVTM and CDR2 ANQGSEA. This CDR3 comprises 14 residues. With V trimmed by 4 bases and J by 6 bases, 5 bases remained unmatched. The CDR3 here is CSVGPGQGVNEQFF. The CDR3 region has the DNA TGCAGCGTTGGTCCGGGACAGGGGGTCAATGAGCAGTTCTTC.

The chain links TRBV27 to TRBJ1-5; 8 nucleotides line up with TRBD1. Germline CDR1 reads MNHEY; CDR2 reads SMNVEV (reference sequence). The CDR3 consists of 16 residues. The junction had 12 bases not matched to a gene; V was cut back by 6 bases and J by 5 bases. CDR3 DNA sequence: TGTGCCAGCAGACCGAATCGGGCAGGGGGCTATCAGCCCCAGCATTTT. Translation gives CASRPNRAGGYQPQHF.

The chain couples TRBV29-1 to TRBJ1-5; D is undetermined. The CDR3 is 15 amino acids. The ends were cut back, 0 bases at V and 9 bases at J, with 18 bases in the middle. CDR1 is SQVTM, CDR2 ANQGSEA, per germline. The DNA of the CDR3 is TGCAGCGTTGAAGATTCCATGTCGGGCTTTCGGCCCCAGCATTTT. Amino acids: CSVEDSMSGFRPQHF.

This chain uses TRBV29-1 with TRBJ2-1; the match to TRBD1 covers 10 bases. The CDR3 extends over 15 amino acids. J lost 3 bases, V lost 1 base, and 3 bases had no gene match. From germline, CDR1 is SQVTM and CDR2 ANQGSEA. Here the CDR3 reads CSVEGDRGGYNEQFF. The CDR3 nucleotides read TGCAGCGTTGAAGGGGACAGGGGAGGCTACAATGAGCAGTTCTTC.

The V call is TRBV18, the J call TRBJ2-7; D unresolved. Trimming took 1 base from V and 0 from J, leaving 7 bases between them. The CDR3 spans 14 residues. In germline, CDR1 is KGHSH, CDR2 LQKENI. CDR3 sequence reads: CASSPLRASYEQYF. The CDR3 DNA reads as TGTGCCAGCTCACCACTACGGGCCTCCTACGAGCAGTACTTC.

V and J are TRBV25-1 and TRBJ1-4, with 12 nucleotides matching TRBD1. The CDR3 runs to 16 residues. CDR1 MGHDK and CDR2 SYGVNS come from the germline V gene. V lost 6 bases and J lost 7; bases outside the gene matches: 9. In DNA, the CDR3 is TGTGCCAGCAGCGATGACCGGGACAGGGGGCTTGAAAAACTGTTTTTT. Residues: CASSDDRDRGLEKLFF. The full variable domain, its missing parts supplied by reference TRBV25-1 and TRBJ1-4, is EADIYQTPRYLVIGTGKKITLECSQTMGHDKMYWYQQDPGMELHLIHYSYGVNSTEKGDLSSESTVSRIRTEHFPLTLESARPSHTSQYLCASSDDRDRGLEKLFFGSGTQLSVL.

On this clone itself: The identical CDR3 is also encoded by other nucleotide sequences in the sample. The V call is TRBV9, the J call TRBJ1-2; D possibly corresponds to TRBD1 (5 bases). V dropped 2 bases and J dropped 4 bases, with 15 bases sitting between them. This CDR3 has 15 amino acids. CDR1 is SGDLS, CDR2 YYNGEE, per germline. The CDR3 bases are TGTGCCAGCAGCGTCTTTACAGGTGATTCCTATGGCTACACCTTC. Translated: CASSVFTGDSYGYTF.

This chain joins TRBV4-2 and TRBJ1-1; D is unclear. The CDR3 contains 16 residues. Germline values: CDR1 LGHNA, CDR2 YNFKEQ. V lost 1 base and J 0 bases, leaving 12 bases between the germline ends. The CDR3 bases are TGTGCCAGCAGCCAAGTAGGTTTTGTTATGAACACTGAAGCTTTCTTT. Amino acids: CASSQVGFVMNTEAFF.

This clone was counted a few times. The chain is built from TRBV10-3 and TRBJ2-2; D might be TRBD1 (5 bases). V dropped 3 bases and J dropped 7 bases, with 15 bases sitting between them. Germline V CDR1 and CDR2: ENHRY, SYGVKD. The CDR3 is 15 amino acids. The CDR3 reads CAISEGAGNGGELFF. Written as DNA, the CDR3 is TGTGCCATCAGTGAAGGTGCAGGGAATGGCGGGGAGCTGTTTTTT.

The rearrangement links TRBV29-1 to TRBJ2-3; TRBD2 matches 11 bases. The germline V gene encodes CDR1 SQVTM and CDR2 ANQGSEA. The CDR3 totals 15 residues. Trimming removed 8 bases from V and 3 bases from J; junction bases left unmatched: 10. The CDR3 sequence: CSLTLAGGRTDTQYF. DNA of the CDR3: TGCAGCCTAACCTTAGCGGGGGGGCGGACAGATACGCAGTATTTT.

The CDR3 here is CASSQDLTSGATTQYF. CDR3 sequence (DNA): TGTGCCAGCAGCCAAGATCTTACTAGCGGGGCAACGACCCAGTACTTC. V and J are TRBV4-2 and TRBJ2-5; TRBD2 aligns across 10 bases. This CDR3 spans 16 amino acids. Germline assignment: CDR1 LGHNA and CDR2 YNFKEQ. V was clipped by 0 bases and J by 7 bases; unmatched bases: 8.

This clone was seen once. Other DNA sequences in this sample translate to the same CDR3. The gene calls are TRBV6-5 and TRBJ1-6; D is ambiguous. The CDR3 sequence is 15 residues long. The germline V gene encodes CDR1 MNHEY and CDR2 SVGAGI. Trimming took 6 bases from V and 7 from J, leaving 16 bases between them. CDR3 sequence reads: CASSTSQPWNSPLHF. The CDR3 nucleotides are TGTGCCAGCAGCACGTCACAGCCTTGGAATTCACCCCTCCACTTT.

V is TRBV20-1 and J is TRBJ1-5; the D gene is possibly TRBD1 (5 bases). The germline CDR1 and CDR2 sequences are DFQATT and SNEGSKA (reference sequence). The CDR3 sequence is 11 residues long. The V gene lost 6 bases and the J gene lost 3 bases, with 6 bases spanning the gap. This CDR3 is CSAGDNQPQHF. In DNA form, the CDR3 reads TGCAGTGCGGGGGACAATCAGCCCCAGCATTTT.

The chain uses TRBV15 and TRBJ2-1; D may match TRBD1 or TRBD2 (6 bases each). CDR1 LNHNV and CDR2 YYDKDF come from the germline V gene (reference sequence). The CDR3 has 13 amino acids. With 5 bases removed from V and 8 bases from J, the gap between germline ends came to 13 bases. The CDR3 nucleotides read TGTGCCACCAGCTGGGGGGCGGGATATGAGCAGTTCTTC. Encoded protein: CATSWGAGYEQFF. The full variable domain, completed using reference TRBV15 and TRBJ2-1, is DAMVIQNPRYQVTQFGKPVTLSCSQTLNHNVMYWYQQKSSQAPKLLFHYYDKDFNNEADTPDNFQSRRPNTSFCFLDIRSPGLGDTAMYLCATSWGAGYEQFFGPGTRLTVL.